The 8 T cell receptor beta chains below were found in one sample sequenced in a study of PD-1 blockade in mismatch repair-deficient tumors. Using immunoSEQ multiplex PCR, the repertoire was profiled, and TCRdb retains in-frame clones only, with some absent. This sample yields 45,000 to 55,000 clones, of which roughly 80% are seen a single time; over 7.5% belongs to the top ten. The sequences come from peripheral blood, collected about 4.5 months after starting pembrolizumab. These receptors all stem from an adult with mismatch repair-deficient cancer.

The chain joins TRBV27 to TRBJ2-1; D ambiguous. V was clipped by 7 bases and J by 10 bases, with 14 bases between them. CDR3 length: 12 residues. Germline loops: CDR1 MNHEY, CDR2 SMNVEV (reference sequence). The CDR3 coding sequence is TGTGCCAGCAAAACTGGGCCCGGGGAGCAGTTCTTC. This encodes CASKTGPGEQFF.

This clone has a handful of counts. This chain uses TRBV5-3 with TRBJ2-2; D possibly matches TRBD1 or TRBD2 (5 bases each). TRBV5-3 is given ORF status, its function remaining uncertain. Trimming left V 4 bases short and J 4 bases short, with 17 bases between. The CDR3 is 16 amino acids. Written as DNA, the CDR3 is TGTGCCAGAAGCCCACATACCGTCGGGGCCACCGGGGAGCTGTTTTTT. It translates to CARSPHTVGATGELFF.

This chain connects TRBV27 to TRBJ2-1; 11 positions match TRBD2. Germline assignment: CDR1 MNHEY and CDR2 SMNVEV (reference sequence). The V gene end was trimmed by 7 bases and the J gene end by 3 bases; junction bases not matched to a gene: 8. The CDR3 extends over 16 amino acids. CDR3 sequence reads: CASTILTSGSYNEQFF. Written as DNA, the CDR3 is TGTGCCAGCACCATCCTAACTAGCGGGAGCTACAATGAGCAGTTCTTC.

The chain couples TRBV28 to TRBJ2-7; D is perhaps TRBD1 or TRBD2 (5 bases each). Germline assignment: CDR1 MDHEN and CDR2 SYDVKM. CDR3 length equals 14 residues. V was trimmed by 6 bases and J by 6 bases, leaving 18 bases between them. The CDR3 is CASSLVSGAGEQYF. CDR3 nucleotides: TGTGCCAGCAGCTTAGTTTCTGGGGCGGGCGAGCAGTACTTC.

V gene TRBV9 combines with J gene TRBJ1-4, with no clear D. The V gene lost 0 bases and the J gene lost 4 bases, with 10 bases spanning the gap. Germline-derived CDR1 and CDR2 are SGDLS and YYNGEE. This CDR3 is built from 15 residues. The CDR3: CASSVGARDNEKLFF. The CDR3 DNA follows: TGTGCCAGCAGCGTAGGGGCGCGAGATAATGAAAAACTGTTTTTT.

The J gene is TRBJ2-7, the V gene TRBV11-2; 9 bases match TRBD1. The junction had 10 bases not matched to a gene; V was cut back by 6 bases and J by 4 bases. Germline CDR1 reads SGHAT; CDR2 reads FQNNGV. This CDR3 comprises 15 residues. The chain's CDR3 is CASRAPGTGIYEQYF. CDR3 DNA sequence: TGTGCCAGCAGAGCCCCCGGGACAGGGATATACGAGCAGTACTTC.

The rearrangement joins TRBV6-6 to TRBJ1-2; D not resolved. This CDR3 comprises 12 residues. Trimming left V 5 bases short and J 2 bases short, with 6 bases between. The V gene's germline CDR1 is MNHNY and CDR2 SVGAGI (reference sequence). CDR3 in amino acids: CASSRENYGYTF. For the CDR3, the DNA is TGTGCCAGCAGTCGCGAGAACTATGGCTACACCTTC.

The chain uses TRBV6-5 and TRBJ1-3; D might be TRBD1 (5 bases). Trimming stripped 5 bases from V and 1 base from J, with 12 bases between. CDR3 size: 15 residues. CDR1 is MNHEY and CDR2 is SVGAGI in the germline V gene. In nucleotides, the CDR3 is TGTGCCAGCAGTCTTACTGGACAATCTGGAAACACCATATATTTT. Protein: CASSLTGQSGNTIYF.